This T cell receptor beta chain was found in a study of T cell responses to AZD1222 COVID-19 vaccine. Germline assignment: CDR1 SGHRS and CDR2 YFSETQ. CDR3 length equals 13 residues. The germline V and J ends were trimmed by 3 bases and 5 bases, with 11 bases remaining between them. Produced via immunoSEQ multiplex PCR; TCRdb's table is partial and in-frame only. The sample consists of about 130,000 clones, over 75% of them appearing once. Study conclusions and caveats: Unmutated regions of variants are reportedly targeted by nearly half of spike-specific TCRs. Spike regions recognized by vaccine-associated CD4 TCRs spanned the protein, led by 160-218 and 743-854. Clonal diversity was possibly underestimated, and white British individuals and females predominated among donors. Once two AZD1222 doses were given, Spike-specific TCR breadth and depth went up.

In regard to this clone: Its target is not known.

The receptor comes from an adult in good health. The chain carries TRBV5-1 and TRBJ1-2, with D unclear. Sequenced material: peripheral blood, taken on day 0 of AZD1222 vaccination. The CDR3 bases are TGCGCCAGCAGCTCGTGGCAAGCATATGGCTACACCTTC. Protein product: CASSSWQAYGYTF.